This TCR beta chain originates from a study of somatic mutations in cytotoxic T cells in rheumatoid arthritis. Turning to the study itself: Certain T-cell populations stained with V beta antibodies were FACS-sorted to nearly 100% purity, and V beta1+ cells were TCRB-sequenced. Study results and caveats: There was no knowledge of the antigen targets of the expanded CD8+ clones. TRBV07's slight underrepresentation, observed in rheumatoid arthritis patients, lacked adjustment for multiple comparisons.

This CDR3 contains 16 residues. V was clipped by 5 bases and J by 0 bases, with 11 bases between them. Germline CDR1 is MNHEY and CDR2 is SMNVEV (reference sequence). To note about this clone: Its specificity is unknown.

The data were produced by immunoSEQ multiplex PCR, yet TCRdb's version contains in-frame clones alone and is incomplete. The sample lists 15,000 to 20,000 clones; roughly 82% were seen once. The receptor's source is a woman in her forties or fifties in good health. The rearrangement links TRBV27 to TRBJ1-6; D gene unclear. Sequencing input: CD8+ T cells sorted from blood. Written as DNA, the CDR3 is TGTGCCAGCAGTGGATGGTCGAGCTCCTATAATTCACCCCTCCACTTT. It translates to CASSGWSSSYNSPLHF.